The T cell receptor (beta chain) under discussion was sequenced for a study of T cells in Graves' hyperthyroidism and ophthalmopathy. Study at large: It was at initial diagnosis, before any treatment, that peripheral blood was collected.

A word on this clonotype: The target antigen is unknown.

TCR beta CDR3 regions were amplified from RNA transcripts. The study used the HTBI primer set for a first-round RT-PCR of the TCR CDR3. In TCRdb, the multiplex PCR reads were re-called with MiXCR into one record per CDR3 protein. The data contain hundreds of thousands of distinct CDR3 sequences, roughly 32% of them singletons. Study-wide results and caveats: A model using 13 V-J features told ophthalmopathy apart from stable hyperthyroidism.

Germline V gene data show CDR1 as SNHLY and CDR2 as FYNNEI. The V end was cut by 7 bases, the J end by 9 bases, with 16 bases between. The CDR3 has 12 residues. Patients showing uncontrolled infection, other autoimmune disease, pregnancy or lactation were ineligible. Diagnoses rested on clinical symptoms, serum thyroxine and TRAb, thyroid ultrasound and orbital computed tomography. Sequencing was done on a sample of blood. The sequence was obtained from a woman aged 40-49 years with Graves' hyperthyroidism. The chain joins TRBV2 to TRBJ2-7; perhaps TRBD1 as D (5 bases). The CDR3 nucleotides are TGTGCCAGCATGGGGCCAAGCGCCGGGCAGTACTTC. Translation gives CASMGPSAGQYF.